The clone carrying this TCR beta chain was detected only once. Peripheral blood came from all dose cohorts at three timepoints. This record comes from a study of OX40 agonist ivuxolimab in advanced cancers. Sequencing used immunoSEQ multiplex PCR; TCRdb keeps in-frame clones, though not all of them. The data contain about 59,000 clones, 75% to 85% of them singletons. With V trimmed by 2 bases and J by 7 bases, 8 bases remained unmatched. CDR3 size: 15 residues. Germline CDR1 is KGHSH and CDR2 is LQKENI. The chain has TRBV18 and TRBJ2-4; 7 bases align to TRBD1. The source was CD4+ or CD8+ T cells sorted from blood, collected in a trial of the OX40 agonist ivuxolimab. This sequence was found in an adult with an advanced solid tumor such as melanoma, head and neck, liver or kidney cancer. The DNA for the CDR3 is TGTGCCAGCTCACCAATGGCAGGGGGATTGAACATTCAGTACTTC. This encodes CASSPMAGGLNIQYF.